This T cell receptor (beta chain) was recorded in a study of tumor-infiltrating lymphocytes in glioblastoma multiforme. Study-wide points: The TCR and somatic mutation analysis included just one glioblastoma patient.

Germline V gene sequence: CDR1 SGHDT, CDR2 YYEEEE. Trimming shortened V by 4 bases and J by 1 base, and 12 bases separated the two germline ends. The CDR3 length is 14 residues. Multiple V-beta primers and a C-beta primer amplified TCRB from RNA. These TCRB libraries lack any described unique molecular identifiers. Using its own MiXCR run on the multiplex PCR reads, TCRdb lists one record per CDR3 protein. The sample includes 25,000 to 40,000 distinct CDR3 sequences, about 64% of them seen just once. In this sample, this clonotype is medium-sized (0.01 to 0.1%). Its matching antigen is unknown. This clonotype was sampled from a male donor with glioblastoma. The V gene is TRBV5-6, the J gene TRBJ2-7, with TRBD2 as a possible D gene (6 bases). Sequencing used brain tumor tissue. CDR3 residues: CASSQSGTSYEQYF. The CDR3 region has the DNA TGTGCCAGCAGCCAGTCGGGGACTTCCTACGAGCAGTACTTC.